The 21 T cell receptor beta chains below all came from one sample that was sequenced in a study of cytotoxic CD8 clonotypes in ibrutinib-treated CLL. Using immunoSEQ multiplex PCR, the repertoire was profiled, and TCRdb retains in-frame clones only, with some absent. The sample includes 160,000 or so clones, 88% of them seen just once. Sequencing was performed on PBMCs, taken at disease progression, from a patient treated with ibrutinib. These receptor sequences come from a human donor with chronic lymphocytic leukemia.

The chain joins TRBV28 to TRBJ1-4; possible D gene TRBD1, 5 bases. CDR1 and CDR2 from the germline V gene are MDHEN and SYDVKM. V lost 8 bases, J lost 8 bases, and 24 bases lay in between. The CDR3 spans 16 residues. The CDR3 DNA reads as TGTGCCAGCTGCGATGCATCCGGGGGAGGTTGGGAAAAACTGTTTTTT. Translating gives CASCDASGGGWEKLFF.

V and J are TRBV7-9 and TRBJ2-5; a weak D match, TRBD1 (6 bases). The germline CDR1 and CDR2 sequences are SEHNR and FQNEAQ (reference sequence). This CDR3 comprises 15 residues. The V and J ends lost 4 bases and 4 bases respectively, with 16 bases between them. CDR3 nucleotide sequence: TGTGCCAGCAGCTCAACCTCCAGGGGAAGAGAGACCCAGTACTTC. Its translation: CASSSTSRGRETQYF.

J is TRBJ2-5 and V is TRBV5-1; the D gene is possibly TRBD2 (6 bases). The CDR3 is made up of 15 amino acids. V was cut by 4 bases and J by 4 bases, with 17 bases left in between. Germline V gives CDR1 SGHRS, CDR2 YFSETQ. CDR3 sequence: CASSRSGRLGETQYF. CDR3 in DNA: TGCGCCAGCAGCCGCTCCGGGAGATTGGGAGAGACCCAGTACTTC.

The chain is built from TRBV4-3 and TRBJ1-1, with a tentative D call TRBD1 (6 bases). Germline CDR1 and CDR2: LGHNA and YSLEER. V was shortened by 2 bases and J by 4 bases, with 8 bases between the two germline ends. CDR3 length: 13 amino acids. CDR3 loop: CASSQYRVTEAFF. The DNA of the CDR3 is TGCGCCAGCAGCCAATACAGGGTCACTGAAGCTTTCTTT.

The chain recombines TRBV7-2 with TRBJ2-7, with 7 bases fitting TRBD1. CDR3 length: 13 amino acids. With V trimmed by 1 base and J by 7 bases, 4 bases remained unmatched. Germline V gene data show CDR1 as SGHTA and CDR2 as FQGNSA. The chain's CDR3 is CASSLEATGEQYF. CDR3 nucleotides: TGTGCCAGCAGCTTAGAGGCGACAGGGGAGCAGTACTTC.

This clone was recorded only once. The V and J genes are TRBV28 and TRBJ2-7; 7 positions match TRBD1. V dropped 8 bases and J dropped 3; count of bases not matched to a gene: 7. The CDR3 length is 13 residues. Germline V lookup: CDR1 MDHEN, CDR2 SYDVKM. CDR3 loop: CASFTPGGYEQYF. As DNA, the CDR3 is TGTGCCAGCTTCACCCCAGGGGGCTACGAGCAGTACTTC.

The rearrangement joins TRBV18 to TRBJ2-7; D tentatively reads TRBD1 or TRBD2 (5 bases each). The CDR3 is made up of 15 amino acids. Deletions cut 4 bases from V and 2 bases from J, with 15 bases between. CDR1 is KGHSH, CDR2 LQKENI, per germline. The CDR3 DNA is TGTGCCAGCTCACTTACCAGGGACGGACCCTACGAGCAGTACTTC. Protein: CASSLTRDGPYEQYF.

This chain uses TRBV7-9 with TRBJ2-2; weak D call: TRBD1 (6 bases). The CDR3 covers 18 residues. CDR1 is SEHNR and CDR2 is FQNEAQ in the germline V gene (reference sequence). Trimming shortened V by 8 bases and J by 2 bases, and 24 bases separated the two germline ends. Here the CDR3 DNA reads TGTGCCAGCTACAACGCACGACCCGGGACACAAAACACCGGGGAGCTGTTTTTT. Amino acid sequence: CASYNARPGTQNTGELFF.

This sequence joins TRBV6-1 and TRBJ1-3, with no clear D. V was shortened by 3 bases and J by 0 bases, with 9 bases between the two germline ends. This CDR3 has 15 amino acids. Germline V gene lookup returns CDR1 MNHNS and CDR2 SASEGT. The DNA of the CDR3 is TGTGCCAGCAGTGAGTTGCGGTACTCTGGAAACACCATATATTTT. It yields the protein CASSELRYSGNTIYF.

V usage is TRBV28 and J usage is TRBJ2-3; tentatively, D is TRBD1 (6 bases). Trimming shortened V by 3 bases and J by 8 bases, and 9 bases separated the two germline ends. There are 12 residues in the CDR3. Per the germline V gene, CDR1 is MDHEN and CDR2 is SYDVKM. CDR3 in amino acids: CASSLKGGTQYF. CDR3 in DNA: TGTGCCAGCAGTTTGAAAGGGGGTACGCAGTATTTT. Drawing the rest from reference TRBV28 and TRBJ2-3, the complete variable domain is DVKVTQSSRYLVKRTGEKVFLECVQDMDHENMFWYRQDPGLGLRLIYFSYDVKMKEKGDIPEGYSVSREKKERFSLILESASTNQTSMYLCASSLKGGTQYFGPGTRLTVL.

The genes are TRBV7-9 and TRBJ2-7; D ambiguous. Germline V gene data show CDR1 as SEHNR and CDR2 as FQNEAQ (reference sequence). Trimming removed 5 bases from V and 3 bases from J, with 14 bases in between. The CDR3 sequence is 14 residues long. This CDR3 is CASSPELLSYEQYF. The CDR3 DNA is TGTGCCAGCAGCCCTGAATTACTGAGCTACGAGCAGTACTTC.

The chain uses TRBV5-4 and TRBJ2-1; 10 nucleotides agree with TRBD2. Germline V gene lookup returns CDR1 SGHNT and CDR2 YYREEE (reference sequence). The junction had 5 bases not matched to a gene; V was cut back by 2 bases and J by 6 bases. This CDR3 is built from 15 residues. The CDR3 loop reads CASSFLAGVGNEQFF. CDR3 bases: TGTGCCAGCAGCTTCCTAGCGGGAGTAGGCAATGAGCAGTTCTTC.

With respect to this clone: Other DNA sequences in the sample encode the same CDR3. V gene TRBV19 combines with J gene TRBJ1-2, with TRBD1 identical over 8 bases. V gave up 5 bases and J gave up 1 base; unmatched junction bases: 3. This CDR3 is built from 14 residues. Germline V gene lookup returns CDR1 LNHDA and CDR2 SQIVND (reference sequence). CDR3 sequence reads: CASSLGQGNYGYTF. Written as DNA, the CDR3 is TGTGCCAGTAGTCTCGGACAGGGTAACTATGGCTACACCTTC.

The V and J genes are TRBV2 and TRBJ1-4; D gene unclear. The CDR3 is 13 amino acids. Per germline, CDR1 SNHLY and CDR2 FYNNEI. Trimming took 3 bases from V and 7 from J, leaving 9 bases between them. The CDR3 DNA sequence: TGTGCCAGCAGTGAGATGGGGTTTGAAAAACTGTTTTTT. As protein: CASSEMGFEKLFF.

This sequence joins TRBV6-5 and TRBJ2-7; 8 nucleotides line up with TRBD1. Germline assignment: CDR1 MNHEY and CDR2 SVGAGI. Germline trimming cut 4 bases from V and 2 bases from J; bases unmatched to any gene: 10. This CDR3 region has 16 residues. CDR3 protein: CASSSPRRDRTYEQYF. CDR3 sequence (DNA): TGTGCCAGCAGTTCTCCTAGGAGGGACAGGACCTACGAGCAGTACTTC.

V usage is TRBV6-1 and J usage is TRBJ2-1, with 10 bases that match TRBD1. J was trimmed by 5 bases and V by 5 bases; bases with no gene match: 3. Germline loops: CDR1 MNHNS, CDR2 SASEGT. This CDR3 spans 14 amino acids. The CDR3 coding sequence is TGTGCCAGCAGTTGGGACAGGGGCCACAATGAGCAGTTCTTC. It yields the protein CASSWDRGHNEQFF.

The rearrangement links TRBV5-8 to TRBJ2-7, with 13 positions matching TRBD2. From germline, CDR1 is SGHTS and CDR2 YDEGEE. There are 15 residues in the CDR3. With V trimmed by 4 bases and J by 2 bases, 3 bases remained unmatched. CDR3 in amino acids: CASSRTSGRAYEQYF. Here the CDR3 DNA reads TGTGCCAGCAGCCGTACTAGCGGGAGGGCCTACGAGCAGTACTTC. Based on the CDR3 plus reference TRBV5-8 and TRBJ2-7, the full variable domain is EAGVTQSPTHLIKTRGQQATLRCSPISGHTSVYWYQQALGLGLQFLLWYDEGEERNRGNFPPRFSGRQFPNYSSELNVNALELEDSALYLCASSRTSGRAYEQYFGPGTRLTVT.

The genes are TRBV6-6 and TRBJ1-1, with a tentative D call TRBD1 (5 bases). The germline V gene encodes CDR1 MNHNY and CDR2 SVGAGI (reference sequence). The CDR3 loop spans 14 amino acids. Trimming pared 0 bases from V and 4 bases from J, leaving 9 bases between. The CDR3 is CASSYSGRGTEAFF. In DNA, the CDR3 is TGTGCCAGCAGTTACTCGGGACGTGGCACTGAAGCTTTCTTT.

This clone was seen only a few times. CDR3 coding DNA: TGTGCCAGCAGTGACGGTCACAGCAACACTGAAGCTTTCTTT. Translating it yields CASSDGHSNTEAFF. The rearrangement uses TRBV25-1 and TRBJ1-1, with D unresolved. This CDR3 contains 14 residues. Germline V CDR1 and CDR2: MGHDK, SYGVNS. V lost 3 bases and J lost 2, with 10 bases in between.

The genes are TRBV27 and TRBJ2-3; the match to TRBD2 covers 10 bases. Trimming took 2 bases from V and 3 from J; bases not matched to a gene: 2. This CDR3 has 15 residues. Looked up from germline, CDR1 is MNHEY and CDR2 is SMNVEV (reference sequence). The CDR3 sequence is CASSLKAGGTDTQYF. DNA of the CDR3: TGTGCCAGCAGTTTAAAAGCGGGAGGGACAGATACGCAGTATTTT.

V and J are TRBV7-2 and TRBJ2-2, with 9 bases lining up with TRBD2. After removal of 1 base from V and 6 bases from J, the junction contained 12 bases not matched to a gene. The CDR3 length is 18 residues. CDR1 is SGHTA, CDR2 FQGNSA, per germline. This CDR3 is CASSLEAGSGSRAGELFF. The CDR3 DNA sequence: TGTGCCAGCAGCTTAGAAGCGGGTAGCGGGAGTCGCGCCGGGGAGCTGTTTTTT.